A selection of T cell receptor beta chains follows, all from one sample in a study of T cell changes during pregnancy in multiple sclerosis. Data came from immunoSEQ multiplex PCR; TCRdb stores just in-frame clones and leaves some out. The sample includes over 30,000 clones, around 90% of them seen just once. Sequenced here: CD8+ T cells from peripheral blood mononuclear cells, sampled in the third trimester of pregnancy. The receptors originated from a female donor with multiple sclerosis, enrolled in a pregnancy study. Both conserved end residues are part of each CDR3. The order of the fields is D gene, J gene, V gene, clone size, CDR3 protein, CDR3 DNA. The D gene is left open where the match is weak. Clone sizes are given selectively: once, few, many, or a class where the clone is expanded.

>NA|TRBJ1-3|TRBV5-6|few
CASSLGGGNTIYF
TGTGCCAGCAGCTTGGGAGGGGGAAACACCATATATTTT
>NA|TRBJ2-1|TRBV7-2|NA
CASSPPGGADEQFF
TGTGCCAGCAGCCCCCCCGGGGGAGCCGATGAGCAGTTCTTC
>NA|TRBJ1-5|TRBV2|few
CASSETYPSNQPQHF
TGTGCCAGCAGTGAAACTTACCCTAGCAATCAGCCCCAGCATTTT
>TRBD1|TRBJ1-3|TRBV6-1|NA
CASSGGQGGNTIYF
TGTGCCAGCAGTGGGGGACAGGGAGGAAACACCATATATTTT
>NA|TRBJ2-6|TRBV9|NA
CASSVPRDTTSGANVLTF
TGTGCCAGCAGCGTACCAAGGGACACCACCTCTGGGGCCAACGTCCTGACTTTC
>TRBD1|TRBJ1-5|TRBV6-1|once
CASNPNRGTRQPQHF
TGTGCCAGCAACCCGAACAGGGGTACCCGGCAGCCCCAGCATTTT
>NA|TRBJ1-1|TRBV27|NA
CASSLFQGMNTEAFF
TGTGCCAGCAGTTTATTTCAGGGCATGAACACTGAAGCTTTCTTT
>TRBD1|TRBJ2-7|TRBV6-1|medium-sized
CASSEGDRSYEQYF
TGTGCCAGCAGTGAGGGGGACAGGTCCTACGAGCAGTACTTC
>TRBD1|TRBJ1-6|TRBV9|NA
CASSVEAGGNSPLHF
TGTGCCAGCAGCGTAGAGGCAGGGGGGAATTCACCCCTCCACTTT
>NA|TRBJ1-2|TRBV25-1|NA
CASSDLTVYYGYTF
TGTGCCAGCAGTGACCTGACAGTCTACTATGGCTACACCTTC
>NA|TRBJ1-4|TRBV29-1|NA
CSVAPPGLDEKLFF
TGCAGCGTTGCCCCCCCAGGGTTAGATGAAAAACTGTTTTTT
>NA|TRBJ2-7|TRBV7-9|NA
CASSPGWRDGSYEQYF
TGTGCCAGCAGCCCCGGTTGGAGGGATGGATCCTACGAGCAGTACTTC
>NA|TRBJ2-7|TRBV28|NA
CASSLERAISYEQYF
TGTGCCAGCAGTTTAGAGCGGGCCATCTCCTACGAGCAGTACTTC
>TRBD2|TRBJ2-1|TRBV15|NA
CATRSGGSYNEQFF
TGTGCCACCAGGTCGGGGGGATCCTACAATGAGCAGTTCTTC
>NA|TRBJ2-7|TRBV27|NA
CASSLPGSYEQYF
TGTGCCAGCAGTTTACCAGGGTCCTACGAGCAGTACTTC
>TRBD1|TRBJ2-7|TRBV19|NA
CASTGGGEQYF
TGTGCCAGTACAGGGGGCGGAGAGCAGTACTTC
>NA|TRBJ2-7|TRBV27|NA
CASSFGTQGEQYF
TGTGCCAGCAGTTTCGGGACACAAGGCGAGCAGTACTTC
>NA|TRBJ2-1|TRBV18|NA
CASSPQDRPYNEQFF
TGTGCCAGCTCACCTCAAGACAGACCCTACAATGAGCAGTTCTTC
>NA|TRBJ1-2|TRBV2|NA
CASWVGANHYGYTF
TGTGCCAGTTGGGTTGGGGCGAACCACTATGGCTACACCTTC
>NA|TRBJ2-7|TRBV14|NA
CASSQDPGNYEQYF
TGTGCCAGCAGCCAAGATCCAGGGAACTACGAGCAGTACTTC
>NA|TRBJ2-1|TRBV5-4|NA
CASSHRDPYNEQFF
TGTGCCAGCAGCCACAGGGATCCCTACAATGAGCAGTTCTTC
>TRBD1|TRBJ1-1|TRBV5-6|NA
CASSLGTGTAEAFF
TGTGCCAGCAGCTTGGGGACAGGGACCGCTGAAGCTTTCTTT
>TRBD2|TRBJ2-3|TRBV6-1|NA
CASSESISGGASDTQYF
TGTGCCAGCAGTGAATCGATAAGCGGGGGGGCCTCAGATACGCAGTATTTT
>TRBD2|TRBJ2-5|TRBV19|NA
CASSSETSGGFHQETQYF
TGTGCCAGTAGTAGTGAGACTAGCGGGGGGTTCCACCAAGAGACCCAGTACTTC
>NA|TRBJ1-1|TRBV11-2|NA
CASSTPRIGWNTEAFF
TGTGCCAGCAGCACTCCGAGGATAGGCTGGAACACTGAAGCTTTCTTT
>TRBD2|TRBJ2-7|TRBV9|NA
CASSVEAGGGAYEQYF
TGTGCCAGCAGCGTAGAGGCAGGCGGGGGGGCTTACGAGCAGTACTTC
>TRBD1|TRBJ1-1|TRBV9|NA
CASSAAARGTFEAFF
TGTGCCAGCAGCGCCGCCGCCAGGGGGACCTTTGAAGCTTTCTTT
>NA|TRBJ2-1|TRBV10-3|NA
CAISESGGALDEQFF
TGTGCCATCAGTGAGTCGGGGGGGGCATTGGATGAGCAGTTCTTC
>TRBD1|TRBJ2-1|TRBV7-6|NA
CASSLGQTGDEQFF
TGTGCCAGCAGCTTGGGACAGACAGGGGATGAGCAGTTCTTC
>NA|TRBJ2-5|TRBV5-4|NA
CASSLIRQGRDQETQYF
TGTGCCAGCAGCTTAATCCGGCAGGGGAGGGATCAAGAGACCCAGTACTTC
>NA|TRBJ2-2|TRBV15|NA
CATRDSTVGELFF
TGTGCCACCAGGGACAGCACTGTCGGGGAGCTGTTTTTT
>TRBD1|TRBJ1-1|TRBV7-9|NA
CASSSRTGNTEAFF
TGTGCCAGCAGCTCTAGGACAGGGAACACTGAAGCTTTCTTT
>NA|TRBJ2-3|TRBV9|NA
CASSVVGGGDTQYF
TGTGCCAGCAGCGTAGTGGGGGGGGGCGATACGCAGTATTTT
>TRBD1|TRBJ2-7|TRBV4-3|NA
CASSQEPGQSYEQYF
TGCGCCAGCAGCCAAGAGCCGGGACAGAGTTACGAGCAGTACTTC
>TRBD1|TRBJ1-1|TRBV6-4|NA
CASRPTGEGTEAFF
TGTGCCAGCAGGCCGACAGGGGAGGGCACTGAAGCTTTCTTT
>NA|TRBJ1-1|TRBV27|NA
CASSQGGLEAFF
TGTGCCAGCAGTCAGGGAGGTCTTGAAGCTTTCTTT
>TRBD1|TRBJ2-7|TRBV6-5|once
CASSYSGQGYSYEQYF
TGTGCCAGCAGTTACTCGGGACAGGGTTACTCCTACGAGCAGTACTTC
>NA|TRBJ2-5|TRBV7-6|NA
CASSLLWAGEETQYF
TGTGCCAGCAGCTTACTTTGGGCAGGGGAAGAGACCCAGTACTTC
>NA|TRBJ2-7|TRBV11-3|NA
CASSSAPGSSYEQYF
TGTGCCAGCAGCTCAGCCCCGGGGAGCTCCTACGAGCAGTACTTC
>NA|TRBJ1-3|TRBV7-2|NA
CASSPWGEGHTIYF
TGTGCCAGCAGCCCATGGGGGGAGGGACACACCATATATTTT
>NA|TRBJ1-2|TRBV5-1|NA
CASSSRDIVGYTF
TGCGCCAGCAGCTCTAGGGACATTGTTGGCTACACCTTC
>TRBD2|TRBJ2-3|TRBV7-2|NA
CASSWTSGGVDTQYF
TGTGCCAGCAGTTGGACTAGCGGGGGGGTAGATACGCAGTATTTT
>NA|TRBJ2-1|TRBV4-3|NA
CASSQESPNAGLGNEQFF
TGCGCCAGCAGCCAAGAATCCCCGAACGCGGGGCTTGGCAATGAGCAGTTCTTC
>TRBD1|TRBJ1-2|TRBV6-6|NA
CASSYGQDANYGYTF
TGTGCCAGCAGTTATGGACAGGACGCTAACTATGGCTACACCTTC
>NA|TRBJ2-5|TRBV28|NA
CASSFRGYQETQYF
TGTGCCAGCAGTTTCCGGGGGTACCAAGAGACCCAGTACTTC
>TRBD2|TRBJ2-1|TRBV6-6|NA
CASSLAGGNNEQFF
TGTGCCAGCAGTTTAGCGGGGGGGAACAATGAGCAGTTCTTC
>NA|TRBJ1-5|TRBV13|NA
CASSLGRGQPQHF
TGTGCCAGCAGCTTAGGCCGGGGGCAGCCCCAGCATTTT
>NA|TRBJ1-2|TRBV15|NA
CATSRDQSNYGYTF
TGTGCCACCAGCAGAGATCAATCCAACTATGGCTACACCTTC
>NA|TRBJ2-5|TRBV7-9|once
CASSTPEEVQETQYF
TGTGCCAGCAGCACCCCAGAGGAGGTACAAGAGACCCAGTACTTC
>TRBD1|TRBJ2-7|TRBV6-5|NA
CASRQGSYEQYF
TGTGCCAGCCGACAGGGCTCCTACGAGCAGTACTTC
>TRBD2|TRBJ2-1|TRBV4-1|NA
CASSQVLKAGGLYNEQFF
TGCGCCAGCAGCCAAGTACTCAAAGCGGGGGGGCTCTACAATGAGCAGTTCTTC
>NA|TRBJ2-1|TRBV4-3|few
CASSQEGGYNEQFF
TGCGCCAGCAGCCAAGAGGGGGGTTACAATGAGCAGTTCTTC
>TRBD2|TRBJ2-7|TRBV4-2|NA
CASSQDPSGPYEQYF
TGTGCCAGCAGCCAAGACCCTAGCGGACCGTACGAGCAGTACTTC